This is a list of T cell receptor beta chains from one sample in a study of shared clonotypes between healthy human individuals. Libraries were prepared by immunoSEQ multiplex PCR; TCRdb keeps only in-frame clonotypes and omits some of them. The sample records about 2.2 million clones, roughly 95% being singletons. The sequenced sample was naive CD8+ T cells from PBMCs. The receptors were sampled from a man between 18 and 29 years old in good health. Some clones in this sample may be carry-over from other donors' samples. Each CDR3 is given with its conserved first and last residue. A D gene is named only where the DNA matches it firmly. Clone sizes are given selectively: once, few, many, or a class where the clone is expanded.

TRBV27	.	TRBJ2-3	TRBD2	TGTGCCAGCAGTTCCGGACTAGCGGTCACAGATACGCAGTATTTT	CASSSGLAVTDTQYF
TRBV27	.	TRBJ2-2	TRBD1	TGTGCCAGCAGTTCTTTACAGGGGGCGGCCACCGGGGAGCTGTTTTTT	CASSSLQGAATGELFF
TRBV5-1	.	TRBJ2-3	TRBD1	TGCGCCAGCTTTCTCGGACAGGCGACCCGCACAGATACGCAGTATTTT	CASFLGQATRTDTQYF
TRBV10-3	.	TRBJ2-7	TRBD2	TGTGCCATCAGTGTGACCGGGACTAGCGGGAGGGTATACGAGCAGTACTTC	CAISVTGTSGRVYEQYF
TRBV10-3	.	TRBJ2-2	TRBD1	TGTGCCATCAGTGAAAACAGGGGGCACACCGGGGAGCTGTTTTTT	CAISENRGHTGELFF
TRBV25-1	.	TRBJ1-6	.	TGTGCCAGCAGTGAGGCCTTTAATTCACCCCTCCACTTT	CASSEAFNSPLHF
TRBV5-1	.	TRBJ2-3	.	TGCGCCAGCACCCTATACGGCACCTCTACCACAGATACGCAGTATTTT	CASTLYGTSTTDTQYF
TRBV5-6	.	TRBJ2-7	TRBD2	TGTGCCAGCAGCTTGGAACGGACTAGCGGGAGCTACGAGCAGTACTTC	CASSLERTSGSYEQYF
TRBV4-3	.	TRBJ2-2	TRBD1	TGCGCCAGCAGCCCTGACAGGGGGTTCGTGGACACCGGGGAGCTGTTTTTT	CASSPDRGFVDTGELFF
TRBV10-2	.	TRBJ2-1	.	TGCGCCAGCAGTGGGACGAGCTACAATGAGCAGTTCTTC	CASSGTSYNEQFF
TRBV19	.	TRBJ1-1	.	TGTGCCAGTAGTATGGTGGTGAACACTGAAGCTTTCTTT	CASSMVVNTEAFF
TRBV11-1	.	TRBJ2-7	.	TGTGCCAGCAGCTTAGCCACGGGGGCTGCATGGCTCGAGCAGTACTTC	CASSLATGAAWLEQYF
TRBV5-1	.	TRBJ2-3	.	TGCGCCAGCCGCCTACACTCACTAGGCGAATTCACAGATACGCAGTATTTT	CASRLHSLGEFTDTQYF
TRBV29-1	.	TRBJ2-3	.	TGCAGCGTTGATTCTGACATAACGTTAAGGGATACGCAGTATTTT	CSVDSDITLRDTQYF
TRBV6-6	.	TRBJ1-5	.	TGTGCCAGCAGCCTCCAACAGGGAAGCAATCAGCCCCAGCATTTT	CASSLQQGSNQPQHF
TRBV13	.	TRBJ1-2	TRBD1	TGTGCCAGCAGCTTAGGACGACAGGGGGGTGGCTACACCTTC	CASSLGRQGGGYTF
TRBV6-4	once	TRBJ1-5	.	TGTGCCTGCCCGAGTAGGGGGGGACAGCCCCAGCATTTT	CACPSRGGQPQHF
TRBV25-1	.	TRBJ1-4	.	TGTGCCAGCAGTGTTAGCCAGGGTGAGGAAAAACTGTTTTTT	CASSVSQGEEKLFF
TRBV27	.	TRBJ2-7	.	TGTGCCAGCGCTGGCATAGGACGGGTGTACGAGCAGTACTTC	CASAGIGRVYEQYF
TRBV11-2	once	TRBJ2-5	.	TGTGCCAGCAGGGACTACCCCGGCAACCAGGGATTAGAAGAGACCCAGTACTTC	CASRDYPGNQGLEETQYF
TRBV7-8	.	TRBJ1-2	TRBD1	TGTGCCAGCAGTTCAGGGGGTGGCTACACCTTC	CASSSGGGYTF
TRBV23-1	.	TRBJ2-7	TRBD2	TGCGCCAGCAGTCAATCGAAGCGGGGGCCGAGCTCCTACGAGCAGTACTTC	CASSQSKRGPSSYEQYF
TRBV28	.	TRBJ2-3	TRBD2	TGTGCCAGCAGTCCCATAGCGGGAGTGGGTTTGGAAGATACGCAGTATTTT	CASSPIAGVGLEDTQYF
TRBV6-5	.	TRBJ2-2	.	TGTGCCAGCAGTTACTCGTCAGGGGAACACACCGGGGAGCTGTTTTTT	CASSYSSGEHTGELFF
TRBV7-9	.	TRBJ2-7	TRBD2	TGTGCCAGCAGCCCCGATGGGCTAGCGGGAGGGCTAAAGCAGTACTTC	CASSPDGLAGGLKQYF
TRBV6-4	.	TRBJ2-7	.	TGTGCCAGCTCAGGGGACTACGAGCAGTACTTC	CASSGDYEQYF
TRBV7-9	.	TRBJ2-1	.	TGTGCCAGCAGCTTAGCGAGAGGGTACAATGAGCAGTTCTTC	CASSLARGYNEQFF
TRBV7-6	.	TRBJ1-5	.	TGTGCCAGCAGCCCAGAGGACAGAATAGATCAGCCCCAGCATTTT	CASSPEDRIDQPQHF
TRBV27	.	TRBJ2-7	.	TGTGCCAGCAGTTTGCGGCAGCCGCTCTCCTACGAGCAGTACTTC	CASSLRQPLSYEQYF
TRBV25-1	.	TRBJ2-2	.	TGTGCCAGCATAAGGGAAGAAACCGGGGAGCTGTTTTTT	CASIREETGELFF
TRBV5-1	.	TRBJ2-2	TRBD1	TGCGCCAGCAGCCTGGAGGGGACAGGGTGGACCGGGGAGCTGTTTTTT	CASSLEGTGWTGELFF
TRBV2	.	TRBJ1-2	.	TGTGCCAGCAGTGATCGACAGGATTTTAACTATGGCTACACCTTC	CASSDRQDFNYGYTF
TRBV7-9	.	TRBJ2-1	.	TGTGCCAGCAGCTCCCTCGAGGCACGAAACTTCTACAATGAGCAGTTCTTC	CASSSLEARNFYNEQFF
TRBV28	.	TRBJ1-3	.	TGTGCCAGCAGTTCCACAGACTTGACACATTTT	CASSSTDLTHF
TRBV28	.	TRBJ1-2	.	TGTGCCAGCAGTTTCTTTTCTGGGTTAGGCTACACCTTC	CASSFFSGLGYTF
TRBV7-9	.	TRBJ2-1	.	TGTGCCAGCAGCCTAGATCCTTCGAAGCGGACCTACAATGAGCAGTTCTTC	CASSLDPSKRTYNEQFF